Shown below are 14 T cell receptor beta chains from a single sample sequenced in a study of blood T cell repertoires in COVID-19. Profiling relied on immunoSEQ multiplex PCR, and the TCRdb table lists in-frame clones only, not all of them. Of about 170,000 clones listed, less than 85% were seen once; the top ten hold less than 3%. The source material was peripheral blood. These receptors were obtained from a woman of 80 years or more with acute or convalescent COVID-19.

This sequence joins TRBV11-2 and TRBJ2-7; a weak D match, TRBD2 (5 bases). The CDR3 consists of 15 residues. CDR1 and CDR2 (germline): SGHAT, FQNNGV. Trimming removed 0 bases from V and 3 bases from J, with 12 bases in between. CDR3 nucleotide sequence: TGTGCCAGCAGCTTAGATCAGCAGGACTTCTACGAGCAGTACTTC. This encodes CASSLDQQDFYEQYF.

V usage is TRBV5-4 and J usage is TRBJ2-5; TRBD2 matches at 7 bases. Per germline, CDR1 SGHNT and CDR2 YYREEE (reference sequence). This CDR3 is 12 amino acids long. V trimming: 7 bases; J trimming: 1 base; junction bases outside the gene matches: 1. CDR3 sequence reads: CASGGGQETQYF. DNA for the CDR3: TGTGCCAGCGGGGGGGGCCAAGAGACCCAGTACTTC.

The rearrangement joins TRBV4-2 to TRBJ1-3; D not certain. This CDR3 has 16 residues. The germline V and J ends were trimmed by 0 bases and 2 bases, with 11 bases remaining between them. Per the germline V gene, CDR1 is LGHNA and CDR2 is YNFKEQ. The CDR3 region is CASSQDLRGTGNTIYF. DNA of the CDR3: TGTGCCAGCAGCCAAGACTTAAGAGGAACTGGAAACACCATATATTTT.

V and J are TRBV7-2 and TRBJ1-4, with 7 bases aligning to TRBD1. This CDR3 comprises 14 residues. The ends lost 6 bases at V and 6 bases at J; junction bases unmatched: 7. Germline assignment: CDR1 SGHTA and CDR2 FQGNSA. CDR3 bases: TGTGCCAGCAGAAGAGGGGGCGCGGATGAAAAACTGTTTTTT. Translated, it gives CASRRGGADEKLFF.

The genes are TRBV6-1 and TRBJ2-2; 11 nucleotides match TRBD2. Germline V gene lookup returns CDR1 MNHNS and CDR2 SASEGT. This CDR3 is 17 amino acids long. J was trimmed by 1 base and V by 2 bases; bases with no gene match: 3. The CDR3: CASSETSGSLNTGELFF. Written as DNA, the CDR3 is TGTGCCAGCAGTGAAACTAGCGGGAGCCTGAACACCGGGGAGCTGTTTTTT.

Concerning this clone itself: A read error may account for a junction end that differs from germline. As DNA, the CDR3 is TGTGCCAGCAGTTTAGCCGGGGACAGCGGTTTGGATTTT. The encoded protein is CASSLAGDSGLDF. V usage is TRBV12-3 or TRBV12-4 and J usage is TRBJ1-5; 7 nucleotides line up with TRBD1. The CDR3 sequence is 13 residues long.

This rearrangement joins TRBV5-6 to TRBJ2-1, with D possibly being TRBD2 (6 bases). Germline CDR1 SGHDT, CDR2 YYEEEE. V dropped 4 bases and J dropped 10 bases, with 12 bases sitting between them. The CDR3 runs to 12 residues. CDR3 residues: CASSRRLDEQFF. CDR3 DNA: TGTGCCAGCAGCCGAAGACTAGACGAGCAGTTCTTC.

The chain combines TRBV11-2 with TRBJ2-1, with 8 bases fitting TRBD2. CDR3 length equals 14 residues. The germline V gene encodes CDR1 SGHAT and CDR2 FQNNGV. The ends lost 10 bases at V and 4 bases at J; junction bases unmatched: 9. As DNA, the CDR3 is TGTGCCACAGCAAGCCTAGCGGGTTACAATGAGCAGTTCTTC. It yields the protein CATASLAGYNEQFF.

The rearrangement links TRBV5-4 to TRBJ2-1; 11 nucleotides line up with TRBD1. Per the germline V gene, CDR1 is SGHNT and CDR2 is YYREEE (reference sequence). The CDR3 has 16 residues. Trimming took 4 bases from V and 4 from J; bases not matched to a gene: 7. In DNA, the CDR3 is TGTGCCAGCAGCCCCGGACAGGGGGCGGGATACAATGAGCAGTTCTTC. This translates into CASSPGQGAGYNEQFF. Filled out from reference TRBV5-4 and TRBJ2-1, the complete variable domain reads ETGVTQSPTHLIKTRGQQVTLRCSSQSGHNTVSWYQQALGQGPQFIFQYYREEENGRGNFPPRFSGLQFPNYSSELNVNALELDDSALYLCASSPGQGAGYNEQFFGPGTRLTVL.

Here the CDR3 reads CASSGLQGDQPQHF. For the CDR3, the DNA is TGTGCCAGCAGTGGGCTCCAGGGCGATCAGCCCCAGCATTTT. The V call is TRBV2, the J call TRBJ1-5, with a tentative D call TRBD1 (5 bases). CDR3 length equals 14 residues. CDR1 and CDR2 (germline): SNHLY, FYNNEI. V lost 4 bases and J 5 bases, leaving 12 bases between the germline ends.

This rearrangement joins TRBV30 to TRBJ1-2, with 10 bases identical to TRBD1. Germline CDR1 is GTSNPN and CDR2 is SVGIG (reference sequence). The CDR3 is 17 residues long. The V gene end was trimmed by 0 bases and the J gene end by 6 bases; junction bases not matched to a gene: 13. CDR3 coding DNA: TGTGCCTGGAGTGTTACCGGGACAGGGGAATTATGGAATGGCTACACCTTC. It specifies CAWSVTGTGELWNGYTF.

The DNA of the CDR3 is TGTGCCAGCATGGGACAGGTCTCTGGAAACACCATATATTTT. This sequence encodes CASMGQVSGNTIYF. The chain employs TRBV6-4 and TRBJ1-3; TRBD1 matches at 8 bases. The CDR3 extends over 14 amino acids. The V gene end was trimmed by 7 bases and the J gene end by 0 bases; junction bases not matched to a gene: 2. Germline CDR1 reads MRHNA; CDR2 reads SNTAGT.

J is TRBJ1-3 and V is TRBV9, with 7 positions matching TRBD1. The V gene end was trimmed by 4 bases and the J gene end by 4 bases; junction bases not matched to a gene: 5. This CDR3 region has 14 residues. CDR1 SGDLS and CDR2 YYNGEE come from the germline V gene. The CDR3 spells CASSPGTVGNTIYF. In nucleotides, the CDR3 is TGTGCCAGCAGCCCTGGGACAGTCGGAAACACCATATATTTT.

The gene calls are TRBV6-2 or TRBV6-3 and TRBJ1-1; D gene uncertain. V lost 5 bases, J lost 3 bases, and 10 bases lay in between. CDR3 length: 13 amino acids. Germline CDR1 is MNHEY and CDR2 is SVGEGT. The CDR3, as DNA: TGTGCCAGCAGTGACCGACAAGACACTGAAGCTTTCTTT. Residues: CASSDRQDTEAFF.